The following is a TCR beta chain sequence with its context. Trimming at V came to 4 bases and at J to 5 bases, leaving 10 bases not matched to a gene. The CDR3 sequence is 15 residues long. CDR1 and CDR2 (germline): SGHAT, FQNNGV. The source of the sample is a study of shared clonotypes between healthy human individuals. The method was immunoSEQ multiplex PCR; TCRdb's version includes in-frame clones alone and lacks a portion of them. The profile shows some 580,000 clones, roughly 98% of them singletons. Only CD45RO-negative cells positively selected for CCR7 counted as naive CD8 cells, so terminally differentiated effector memory CD45RA+ cells were excluded.

The chain couples TRBV11-2 to TRBJ1-1, with 7 bases lining up with TRBD1. The receptor was derived from a man between 25 and 39 years old in good health. The sequencing input was naive CD8+ T cells sorted from blood. Here the CDR3 DNA reads TGTGCCAGCAGCTCCGTTAGGGGGCGCGAGACTGAAGCTTTCTTT. Its protein is CASSSVRGRETEAFF.